This TCR beta chain derives from a study of blood T cell repertoires in COVID-19. Study in general: Sample material is recorded as cDNA or gDNA derived from T cells, B-cell-depleted T cells, or PBMCs.

Here immunoSEQ multiplex PCR was the method, and the copy in TCRdb shows in-frame clones only, minus some. The table records roughly 41,000 clones, approximately 90% of them present only once. The V gene's germline CDR1 is MDHEN and CDR2 SYDVKM. The CDR3 loop spans 14 amino acids. Losses at the gene ends were 9 bases for V and 2 bases for J; bases not matched to a gene: 7. The V call is TRBV28, the J call TRBJ2-7; 10 nucleotides match TRBD1. The specimen was peripheral blood. The TCR originated in a human donor in a cohort sampled during active COVID-19. CDR3 in amino acids: CASSGTGATYEQYF. The CDR3 nucleotides read TGTGCCAGTTCCGGGACAGGGGCGACCTACGAGCAGTACTTC.